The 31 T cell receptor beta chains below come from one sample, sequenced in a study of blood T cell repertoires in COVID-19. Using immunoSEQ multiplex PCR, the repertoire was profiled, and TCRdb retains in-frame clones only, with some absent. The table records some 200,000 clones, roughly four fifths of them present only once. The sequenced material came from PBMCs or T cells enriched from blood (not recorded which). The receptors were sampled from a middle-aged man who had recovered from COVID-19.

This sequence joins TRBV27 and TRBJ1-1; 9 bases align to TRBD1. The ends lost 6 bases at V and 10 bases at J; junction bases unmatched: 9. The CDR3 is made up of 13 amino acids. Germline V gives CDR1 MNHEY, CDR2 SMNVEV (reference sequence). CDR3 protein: CASSEHRGQGAFF. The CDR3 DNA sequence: TGTGCCAGCAGCGAGCACAGGGGGCAGGGAGCTTTCTTT.

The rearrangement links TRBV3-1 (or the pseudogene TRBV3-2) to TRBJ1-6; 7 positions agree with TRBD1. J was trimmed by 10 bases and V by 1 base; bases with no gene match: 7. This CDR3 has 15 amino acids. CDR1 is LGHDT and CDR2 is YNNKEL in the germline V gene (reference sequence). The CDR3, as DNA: TGTGCCAGCAGCCAAGGACAGGGACGAGGGTCACCCCTCCACTTT. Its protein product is CASSQGQGRGSPLHF.

The chain's CDR3 is CASSHGRKTNLVETQYF. The DNA for the CDR3 is TGCGCCAGCAGCCATGGAAGGAAGACTAACCTGGTCGAGACCCAGTACTTC. This chain joins TRBV4-1 and TRBJ2-5; tentatively, D is TRBD2 (5 bases). This CDR3 contains 17 residues. Germline CDR1 is MGHRA and CDR2 is YSYEKL. Trimming pared 3 bases from V and 5 bases from J, leaving 22 bases between.

CDR3 loop: CASSLAPGFNQPQHF. Here the CDR3 DNA reads TGTGCCAGCAGCTTAGCGCCGGGGTTCAATCAGCCCCAGCATTTT. The chain combines TRBV7-8 with TRBJ1-5, with no clear D. The CDR3 covers 15 residues. Deletions cut 0 bases from V and 3 bases from J, with 9 bases between. Looked up from germline, CDR1 is SGHVS and CDR2 is FQNEAQ.

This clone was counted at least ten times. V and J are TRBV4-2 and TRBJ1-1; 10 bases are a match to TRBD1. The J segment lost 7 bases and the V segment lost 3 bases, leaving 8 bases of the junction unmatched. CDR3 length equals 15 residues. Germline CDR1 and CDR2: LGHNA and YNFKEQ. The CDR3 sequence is CASSQSEGTGVEAFF. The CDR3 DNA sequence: TGTGCCAGCAGCCAGTCCGAGGGGACAGGGGTTGAAGCTTTCTTT.

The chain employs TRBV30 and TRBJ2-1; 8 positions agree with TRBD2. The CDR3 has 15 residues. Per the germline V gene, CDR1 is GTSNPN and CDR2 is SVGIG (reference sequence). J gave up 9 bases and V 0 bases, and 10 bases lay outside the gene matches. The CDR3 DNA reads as TGTGCCTGGAGTGTGGCCGGGGGGGCCTTCGGTGAGCAGTTCTTC. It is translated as CAWSVAGGAFGEQFF.

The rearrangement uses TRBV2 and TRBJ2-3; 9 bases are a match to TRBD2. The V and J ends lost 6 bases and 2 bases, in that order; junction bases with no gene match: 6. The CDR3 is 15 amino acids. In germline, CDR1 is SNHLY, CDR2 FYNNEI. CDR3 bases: TGTGCCAGCAGGACCCTAGCGGGGATCACAGATACGCAGTATTTT. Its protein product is CASRTLAGITDTQYF.

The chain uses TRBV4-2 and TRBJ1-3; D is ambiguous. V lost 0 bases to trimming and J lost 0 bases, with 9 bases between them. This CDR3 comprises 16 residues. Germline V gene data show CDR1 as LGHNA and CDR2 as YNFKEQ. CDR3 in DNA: TGTGCCAGCAGCCAAGAAAATACTATCTCTGGAAACACCATATATTTT. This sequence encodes CASSQENTISGNTIYF.

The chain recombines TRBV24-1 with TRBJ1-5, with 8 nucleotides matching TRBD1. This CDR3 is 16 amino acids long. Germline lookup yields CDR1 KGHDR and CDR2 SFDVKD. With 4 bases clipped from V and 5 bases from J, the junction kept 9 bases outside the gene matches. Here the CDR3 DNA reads TGTGCCACCAGTGACTCCGGACAGGGTCCCTATCAGCCCCAGCATTTT. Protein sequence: CATSDSGQGPYQPQHF.

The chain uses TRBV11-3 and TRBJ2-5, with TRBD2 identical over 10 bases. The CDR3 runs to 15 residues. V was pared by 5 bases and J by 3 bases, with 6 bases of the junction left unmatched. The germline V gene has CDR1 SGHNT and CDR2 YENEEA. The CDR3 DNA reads TGTGCCAGCAGCCAAGAAGGACTAGCGGAAGAGACCCAGTACTTC. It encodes CASSQEGLAEETQYF.

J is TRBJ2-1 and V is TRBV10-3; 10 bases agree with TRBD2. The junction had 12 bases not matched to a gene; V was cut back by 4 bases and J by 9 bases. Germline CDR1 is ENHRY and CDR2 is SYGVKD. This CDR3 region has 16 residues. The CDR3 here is CAISGSLAGANGEQFF. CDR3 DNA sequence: TGTGCCATCAGTGGGTCCCTAGCGGGGGCGAACGGTGAGCAGTTCTTC.

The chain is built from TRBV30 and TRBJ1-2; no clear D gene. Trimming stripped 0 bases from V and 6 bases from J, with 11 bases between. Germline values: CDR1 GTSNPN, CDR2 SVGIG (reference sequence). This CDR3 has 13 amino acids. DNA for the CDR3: TGTGCCTGGAGTGTAAGCAGAGGAAATGGCTACACCTTC. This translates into CAWSVSRGNGYTF.

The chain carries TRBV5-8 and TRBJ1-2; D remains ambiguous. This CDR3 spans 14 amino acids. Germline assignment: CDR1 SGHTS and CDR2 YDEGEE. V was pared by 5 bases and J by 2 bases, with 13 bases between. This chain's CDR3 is CASRLSLANYGYTF. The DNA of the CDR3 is TGTGCCAGCAGGTTGTCTTTGGCAAACTATGGCTACACCTTC. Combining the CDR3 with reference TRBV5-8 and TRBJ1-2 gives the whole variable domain EAGVTQSPTHLIKTRGQQATLRCSPISGHTSVYWYQQALGLGLQFLLWYDEGEERNRGNFPPRFSGRQFPNYSSELNVNALELEDSALYLCASRLSLANYGYTFGSGTRLTVV.

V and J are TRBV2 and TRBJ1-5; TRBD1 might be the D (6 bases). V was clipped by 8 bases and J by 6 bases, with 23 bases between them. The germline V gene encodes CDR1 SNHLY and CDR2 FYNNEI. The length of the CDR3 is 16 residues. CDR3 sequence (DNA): TGTGCCAGCCTAAAGGACAGCGTACATCGGGGTCAGCCCCAGCATTTT. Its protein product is CASLKDSVHRGQPQHF.

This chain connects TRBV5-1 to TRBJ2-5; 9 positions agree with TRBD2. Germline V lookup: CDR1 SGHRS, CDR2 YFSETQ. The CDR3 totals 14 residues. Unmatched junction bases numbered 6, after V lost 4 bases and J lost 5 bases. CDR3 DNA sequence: TGCGCCAGCAGCATGTTAGCGGGGGAGGAGACCCAGTACTTC. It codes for CASSMLAGEETQYF.

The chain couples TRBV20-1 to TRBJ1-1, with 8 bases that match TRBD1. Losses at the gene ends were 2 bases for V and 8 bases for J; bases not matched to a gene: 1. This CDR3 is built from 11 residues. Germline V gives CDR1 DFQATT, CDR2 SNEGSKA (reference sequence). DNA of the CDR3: TGCAGTGCTAGACGGGACAGGGAAGCTTTCTTT. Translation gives CSARRDREAFF.

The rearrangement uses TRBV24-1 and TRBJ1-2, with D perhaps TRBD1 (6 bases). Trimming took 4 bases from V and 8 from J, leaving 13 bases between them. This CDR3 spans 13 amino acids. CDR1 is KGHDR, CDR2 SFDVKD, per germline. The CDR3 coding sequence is TGTGCCACCAGTGAAGGACAGTCGAGAGGCTACACCTTC. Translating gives CATSEGQSRGYTF.

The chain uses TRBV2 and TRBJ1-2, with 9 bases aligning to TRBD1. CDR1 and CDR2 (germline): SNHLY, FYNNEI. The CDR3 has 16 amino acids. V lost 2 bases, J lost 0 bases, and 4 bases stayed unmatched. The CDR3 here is CASSETGGLSNYGYTF. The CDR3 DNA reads TGTGCCAGCAGTGAAACAGGGGGCCTCTCTAACTATGGCTACACCTTC.

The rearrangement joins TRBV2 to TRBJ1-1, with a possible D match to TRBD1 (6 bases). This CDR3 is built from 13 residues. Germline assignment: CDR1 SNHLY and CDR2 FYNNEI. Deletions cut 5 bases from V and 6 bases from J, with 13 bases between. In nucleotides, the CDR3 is TGTGCCAGCAGTAAACAGGGTTATGCTGAAGCTTTCTTT. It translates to CASSKQGYAEAFF.

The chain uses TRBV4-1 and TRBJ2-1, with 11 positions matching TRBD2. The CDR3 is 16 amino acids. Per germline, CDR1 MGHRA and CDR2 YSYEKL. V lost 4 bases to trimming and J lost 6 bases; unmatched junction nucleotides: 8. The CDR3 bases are TGCGCCAGCAGCCGGACCGGGACTAGCGGAGGCAATGAGCAGTTCTTC. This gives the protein CASSRTGTSGGNEQFF.

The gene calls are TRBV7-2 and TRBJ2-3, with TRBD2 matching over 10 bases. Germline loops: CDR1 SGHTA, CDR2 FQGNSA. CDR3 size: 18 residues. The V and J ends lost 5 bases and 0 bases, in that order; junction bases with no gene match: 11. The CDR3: CASSRGASGGLSTDTQYF. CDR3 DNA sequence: TGTGCCAGCAGCCGCGGGGCTAGCGGGGGCCTTAGCACAGATACGCAGTATTTT.

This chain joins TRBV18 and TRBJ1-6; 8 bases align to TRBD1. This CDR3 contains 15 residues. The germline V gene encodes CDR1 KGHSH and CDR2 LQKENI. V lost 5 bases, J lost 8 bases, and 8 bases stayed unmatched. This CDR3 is CASSSSSGQDSPLHF. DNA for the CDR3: TGTGCCAGCTCATCTTCGTCGGGACAGGATTCACCCCTCCACTTT. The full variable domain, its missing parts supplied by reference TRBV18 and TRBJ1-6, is NAGVMQNPRHLVRRRGQEARLRCSPMKGHSHVYWYRQLPEEGLKFMVYLQKENIIDESGMPKERFSAEFPKEGPSILRIQQVVRGDSAAYFCASSSSSGQDSPLHFGNGTRLTVT.

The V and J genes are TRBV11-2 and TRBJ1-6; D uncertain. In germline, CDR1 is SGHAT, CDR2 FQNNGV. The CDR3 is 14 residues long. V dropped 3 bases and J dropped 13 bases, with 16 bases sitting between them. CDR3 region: CASSFIGLASPLHF. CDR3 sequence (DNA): TGTGCCAGCAGCTTCATCGGACTTGCCTCGCCCCTCCACTTT. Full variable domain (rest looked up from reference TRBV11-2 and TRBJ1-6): EAGVAQSPRYKIIEKRQSVAFWCNPISGHATLYWYQQILGQGPKLLIQFQNNGVVDDSQLPKDRFSAERLKGVDSTLKIQPAKLEDSAVYLCASSFIGLASPLHFGNGTRLTVT.

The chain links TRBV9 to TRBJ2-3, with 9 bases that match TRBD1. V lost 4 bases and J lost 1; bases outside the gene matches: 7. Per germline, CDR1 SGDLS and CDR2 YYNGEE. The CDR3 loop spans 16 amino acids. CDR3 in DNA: TGTGCCAGCAGCCCAAGGACAGGGGCCCGCACAGATACGCAGTATTTT. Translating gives CASSPRTGARTDTQYF.

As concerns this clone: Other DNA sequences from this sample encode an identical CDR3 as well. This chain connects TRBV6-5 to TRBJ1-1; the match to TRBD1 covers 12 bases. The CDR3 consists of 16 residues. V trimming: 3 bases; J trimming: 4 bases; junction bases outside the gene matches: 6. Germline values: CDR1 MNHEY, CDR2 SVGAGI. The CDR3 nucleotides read TGTGCCAGCAGTTATCCCGGGACAGGGGGCCCCACTGAAGCTTTCTTT. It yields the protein CASSYPGTGGPTEAFF.

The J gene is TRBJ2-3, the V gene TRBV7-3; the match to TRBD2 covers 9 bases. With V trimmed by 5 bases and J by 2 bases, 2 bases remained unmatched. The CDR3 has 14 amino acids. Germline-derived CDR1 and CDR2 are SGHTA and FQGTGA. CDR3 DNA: TGTGCCAGCAGCCGGACTAGCGACACAGATACGCAGTATTTT. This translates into CASSRTSDTDTQYF.

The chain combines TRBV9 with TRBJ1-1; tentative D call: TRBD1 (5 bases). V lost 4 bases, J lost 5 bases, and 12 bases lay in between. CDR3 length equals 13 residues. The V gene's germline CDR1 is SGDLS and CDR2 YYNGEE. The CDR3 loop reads CASSFNQGTEAFF. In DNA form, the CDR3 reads TGTGCCAGCAGCTTCAATCAGGGTACTGAAGCTTTCTTT.

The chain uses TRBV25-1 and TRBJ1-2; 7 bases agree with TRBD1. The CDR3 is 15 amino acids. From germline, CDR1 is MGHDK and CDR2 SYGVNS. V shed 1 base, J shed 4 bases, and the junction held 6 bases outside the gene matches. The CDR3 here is CASSELETGSYGYTF. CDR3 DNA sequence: TGTGCCAGCAGTGAATTGGAGACAGGGAGCTATGGCTACACCTTC.

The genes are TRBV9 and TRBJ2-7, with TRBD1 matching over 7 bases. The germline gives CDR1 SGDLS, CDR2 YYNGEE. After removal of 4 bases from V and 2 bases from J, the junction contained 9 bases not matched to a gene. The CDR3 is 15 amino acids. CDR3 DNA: TGTGCCAGCAGCCCCCGGACAGGCCCTACCTACGAGCAGTACTTC. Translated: CASSPRTGPTYEQYF.

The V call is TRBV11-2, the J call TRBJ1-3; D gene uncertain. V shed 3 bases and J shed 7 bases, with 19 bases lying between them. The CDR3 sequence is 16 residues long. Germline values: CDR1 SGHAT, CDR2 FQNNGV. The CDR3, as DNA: TGTGCCAGCAGCTTTTCTCCGGAGGGATTAGGTAACACCATATATTTT. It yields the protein CASSFSPEGLGNTIYF.

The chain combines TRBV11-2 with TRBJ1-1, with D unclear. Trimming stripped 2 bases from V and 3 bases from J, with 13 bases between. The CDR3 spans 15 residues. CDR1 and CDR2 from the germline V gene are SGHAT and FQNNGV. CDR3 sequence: CASSLSRRADTEAFF. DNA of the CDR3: TGTGCCAGCAGCTTATCCCGGCGTGCGGACACTGAAGCTTTCTTT.